The present TCR beta chain was sequenced within a study of shared clonotypes between healthy human individuals. Study at large: Donors had three CD4 naive, three CD4 memory, two CD8 naive and one CD8 memory plate apiece. Study results and caveats: Represented diversity, genetic and exposure-history alike, was limited by few donors. Sharing across four donors was highest in naive CD4 (around 5%) and lowest in memory CD8 (around 0.4%).

Each sorted subset replicate got 200 ng genomic DNA, roughly 30,000 genomes. Sequenced by immunoSEQ multiplex PCR; TCRdb stores in-frame clones only, minus some. The sample includes about 1,900,000 clones, less than 95% of them seen just once. The CDR3 is made up of 14 amino acids. V lost 0 bases and J 4 bases, leaving 8 bases between the germline ends. In germline, CDR1 is SGDLS, CDR2 YYNGEE. As to this clone: The antigen remains undetermined.

Positive CCR7 selection of CD45RO-negative cells yielded the naive CD8 cells, and terminally differentiated effector memory CD45RA+ cells were excluded. The sequenced material came from naive CD8+ T cells sorted from blood. The TCR was taken from a man between 18 and 29 years old in good health. The chain combines TRBV9 with TRBJ1-3, with D hard to call. The CDR3 coding sequence is TGTGCCAGCAGCGTAGCACACGAAGGAAACACCATATATTTT. As protein: CASSVAHEGNTIYF.